Many counts were recorded for the clone carrying this TCR beta chain. Its specificity is not known. TCRdb recomputed calls from the reads with MiXCR, one row per CDR3 protein. Found here are about 130,000 distinct CDR3 sequences, about 24% of them singletons; the top ten hold about a third. This entry is derived from a study of T cell repertoires in cytomegalovirus infection. With 6 bases removed from V and 4 bases from J, the gap between germline ends came to 10 bases. CDR1 is MNHEY and CDR2 is SVGEGT in the germline V gene. This CDR3 is 14 amino acids long. Study-wide points: In two of eight donors, the top clonotype was HLA-C-restricted CMV-specific.

Sequences were obtained from PBMCs, sequenced either directly or after in vitro stimulation (not recorded which). This sequence originates from a human donor in good health (CMV status not recorded). Some clones in this sample may be carry-over from other donors' samples. The V call is TRBV6-2 or TRBV6-3, the J call TRBJ2-6, with D perhaps matching TRBD1 (5 bases). As DNA, the CDR3 is TGTGCCAGCAGAGACAGACCCGGGGCCAACGTCCTGACTTTC. It encodes CASRDRPGANVLTF.